Listed below are T cell receptor beta chains from one sample, sequenced in a study of shared clonotypes between healthy human individuals. Sequencing was performed with immunoSEQ multiplex PCR; in TCRdb, only in-frame clones are kept and a portion is missing. The sample includes approximately 2,000,000 clones, less than 95% of them seen just once. Sequencing was performed on naive CD4+ T cells from PBMCs. The receptors were sampled from a man aged 18 to 30 in good health. Some clones in this sample may be carry-over from other donors' samples. The CDR3 runs from the conserved cysteine through the conserved F or W. The D gene is left open where the match is weak. Part of the rows lack a size; the others show once, few, many or a class for expanded clones.

.,TRBD2,TRBV7-9,TRBJ2-1,TGTGCCAGCAGCGGGAGGGGTGAGAATGAGCAGTTCTTC,CASSGRGENEQFF
.,TRBD1,TRBV15,TRBJ2-7,TGTGCCACCAGCAGAGATTTCGGACAGGGGGCGCAGCAGTACTTC,CATSRDFGQGAQQYF
.,.,TRBV19,TRBJ2-6,TGTGCCAGTAGTACTAGGACAGTCTCTGGGGCCAACGTCCTGACTTTC,CASSTRTVSGANVLTF
.,.,TRBV27,TRBJ1-1,TGTGCCAGCAGTTTTTCCGGGAAGGCCCCTGAAGCTTTCTTT,CASSFSGKAPEAFF
.,.,TRBV19,TRBJ1-5,TGTGCCAGTAGAACGATTAGCAATCAGCCCCAGCATTTT,CASRTISNQPQHF
.,.,TRBV30,TRBJ2-6,TGTGCTCTGGATACCGCTGGGGCCAACGTCCTGACTTTC,CALDTAGANVLTF
.,.,TRBV5-6,TRBJ1-4,TGTGCCAGCACATCTAGGTCACCAACTAATGAAAAACTGTTTTTT,CASTSRSPTNEKLFF
.,.,TRBV28,TRBJ1-2,TGTGCCAGCAGTTTCCCCCGGGTTCAGTCTGCGGGCTACACCTTC,CASSFPRVQSAGYTF
.,.,TRBV5-1,TRBJ2-7,TGCGCCAGCAGCTTGGGCACGCCCGAGCAGTACTTC,CASSLGTPEQYF
.,TRBD2,TRBV27,TRBJ2-3,TGTGCCTCTCGGGCTAGCGGGAGGACGGATATTAGCACAGATACGCAGTATTTT,CASRASGRTDISTDTQYF
.,.,TRBV7-2,TRBJ1-2,TGTGCCAGCACCTTCTTACCTGGGAGCGGCTACACCTTC,CASTFLPGSGYTF
.,.,TRBV7-9,TRBJ2-1,TGTGCCAGCAGCTTAGCGCGCGGGGCTAAAGGGGATGAGCAGTTCTTC,CASSLARGAKGDEQFF
.,TRBD1,TRBV9,TRBJ2-7,TGTGCCAGCAGTACAGAACAGGGGGCTTTTTACGAGCAGTACTTC,CASSTEQGAFYEQYF
.,TRBD1,TRBV2,TRBJ2-1,TGTGCCAGCAGTGAAGGGACAGGGAACTACAATGAGCAGTTCTTC,CASSEGTGNYNEQFF
.,.,TRBV6-6,TRBJ1-4,TGTGCCAGCAGGAGACAGAGTGGGGAAAAACTGTTTTTT,CASRRQSGEKLFF
.,TRBD2,TRBV5-4,TRBJ2-5,TGTGCCAGCAGCTCGACTAGCAGACAAGAGACCCAGTACTTC,CASSSTSRQETQYF
.,.,TRBV6-1,TRBJ2-2,TGTGCCAGCTTCGAACAGGGGAACACCGGGGAGCTGTTTTTT,CASFEQGNTGELFF
.,.,TRBV7-2,TRBJ1-1,TGTGCCAGCAGCTTAACCGGGGACACTGAAGCTTTCTTT,CASSLTGDTEAFF
.,TRBD2,TRBV30,TRBJ2-3,TGTGCCTGGAGTGTTTTCGAGCCTAGCGGGAGGACAGATACGCAGTATTTT,CAWSVFEPSGRTDTQYF
.,.,TRBV28,TRBJ2-7,TGTGCCAGCATGAGGGAGACCAAGCAGTACTTC,CASMRETKQYF
.,.,TRBV5-1,TRBJ2-3,TGCGCCAGCAGCGCCCTCGGGGGCGCGATTAGCACAGATACGCAGTATTTT,CASSALGGAISTDTQYF
once,.,TRBV28,TRBJ2-3,TGTGCCAGCCTTTCCACAGATACGCAGTATTTT,CASLSTDTQYF
.,TRBD1,TRBV5-1,TRBJ2-1,TGCGCCAGCAGCTCCCGGGACAGAATGGTGGGTGAGCAGTTCTTC,CASSSRDRMVGEQFF
.,.,TRBV5-1,TRBJ1-1,TGCGCCAGCAGCTTGGTCGGGGCAGGGCCTGGCACTGAAGCTTTCTTT,CASSLVGAGPGTEAFF
.,.,TRBV21-1,TRBJ2-1,TGTGCCAGCAGTGACAGGGATCGCAATGAGCAGTTCTTC,CASSDRDRNEQFF
.,.,TRBV7-9,TRBJ1-3,TGTGCCAGCAGCTTCCAAAAAGACAGCTCTGGAAACACCATATATTTT,CASSFQKDSSGNTIYF
.,TRBD1,TRBV5-1,TRBJ2-5,TGCGCCAGCAGCTCGCCCGGACAGGGCGGGGAGACCCAGTACTTC,CASSSPGQGGETQYF
.,TRBD2,TRBV5-1,TRBJ2-7,TGCGCCAGCAGCCTATGGACTAGCGGGAGTAGCGAGCAGTACTTC,CASSLWTSGSSEQYF
.,.,TRBV28,TRBJ1-5,TGTGCCAGCAGGGTCGGGGGGGTATGGAATCAGCCCCAGCATTTT,CASRVGGVWNQPQHF
.,TRBD1,TRBV6-1,TRBJ2-5,TGTGCCACTCACTTCGGACAGGCCGGAGAGACCCAGTACTTC,CATHFGQAGETQYF
.,.,TRBV7-6,TRBJ2-1,TGTGCCAGCAGCCGACAGACCTGGGGCTACAATGAGCAGTTCTTC,CASSRQTWGYNEQFF
.,.,TRBV7-3,TRBJ1-1,TGTGCCAGCAGCTTAAGGGGTTCGGACACTGAAGCTTTCTTT,CASSLRGSDTEAFF
.,.,TRBV6-5,TRBJ1-1,TGTGCCAGCAGTCCCCGTAATGGACTGATAATTATGGCTTTCTTT,CASSPRNGLIIMAFF
.,TRBD1,TRBV6-5,TRBJ1-1,TGTGCCAGCAGTTACTCGTCACAGGGGGCCCTCACTGAAGCTTTCTTT,CASSYSSQGALTEAFF
.,TRBD2,TRBV10-2,TRBJ2-1,TGCGCCAGCAGTGCGGGCGGGAGGGCGAATGAGCAGTTCTTC,CASSAGGRANEQFF